This passage covers 18 T cell receptor beta chains from one sample sequenced in a study of glioma-infiltrating T cells after dendritic cell vaccination listed by TCRdb under 2016. Libraries were prepared through the immunoSEQ multiplex PCR assay. The clones in this table, taken by TCRdb from immuneACCESS, are in-frame only. Not every clone is retained; where verified, under half of the shortfall comes from an unresolved V gene, and the cause of the rest is unknown. A total of around 89,000 clones appear in this sample, around 84% of them only once. 15% to 18% of the sample rests with the top ten. The sequenced sample was blood, obtained before dendritic cell vaccination. These receptors all come from a human donor with glioblastoma.

This rearrangement joins TRBV4-1 to TRBJ1-1, with a tentative D call TRBD1 (6 bases). CDR3 length: 17 residues. V dropped 0 bases and J dropped 3 bases, with 17 bases sitting between them. CDR1 is MGHRA, CDR2 YSYEKL, per germline. The CDR3: CASSQDAGGQSHTEAFF. The CDR3 coding sequence is TGCGCCAGCAGCCAAGACGCCGGGGGGCAATCCCACACTGAAGCTTTCTTT.

The chain employs TRBV6-1 and TRBJ2-4; tentative D call: TRBD2 (7 bases). There are 16 residues in the CDR3. Germline-derived CDR1 and CDR2 are MNHNS and SASEGT. Trimming pared 1 base from V and 5 bases from J, leaving 15 bases between. DNA of the CDR3: TGTGCCAGCAGTGAAGTAGGGACGGGGGGCCAAAACATTCAGTACTTC. It is translated as CASSEVGTGGQNIQYF.

This rearrangement joins TRBV6-1 to TRBJ2-7; 8 bases fit TRBD2. V was pared by 3 bases and J by 0 bases, with 7 bases of the junction left unmatched. The CDR3 has 16 amino acids. Germline V lookup: CDR1 MNHNS, CDR2 SASEGT. The CDR3 DNA sequence: TGTGCCAGCAGTGACCACGGGGGGGCCAGCTCCTACGAGCAGTACTTC. It translates to CASSDHGGASSYEQYF.

V is TRBV25-1 and J is TRBJ2-2, with TRBD1 identical over 10 bases. The CDR3 is 16 amino acids. The J segment lost 5 bases and the V segment lost 2 bases, leaving 5 bases of the junction unmatched. Per germline, CDR1 MGHDK and CDR2 SYGVNS. The DNA for the CDR3 is TGTGCCAGCAGTGAACCGGGACAGGGGAAGACCGGGGAGCTGTTTTTT. It yields the protein CASSEPGQGKTGELFF.

The CDR3 DNA is TGTGCCTGGAGTGAGGCCCGAGGGTACGAGCAGTACTTC. This sequence encodes CAWSEARGYEQYF. V and J are TRBV30 and TRBJ2-7; D possibly corresponds to TRBD2 (5 bases). The V end was cut by 1 base, the J end by 4 bases, with 11 bases between. The CDR3 is made up of 13 amino acids. CDR1 and CDR2 (germline): GTSNPN, SVGIG (reference sequence). The full variable domain, with the rest looked up from reference TRBV30 and TRBJ2-7, is SQTIHQWPATLVQPVGSPLSLECTVEGTSNPNLYWYRQAAGRGLQLLFYSVGIGQISSEVPQNLSASRPQDRQFILSSKKLLLSDSGFYLCAWSEARGYEQYFGPGTRLTVT.

The genes are TRBV13 and TRBJ2-1; 10 nucleotides line up with TRBD2. Trimming cost V 6 bases and J 5 bases; bases outside gene matches: 16. The CDR3 has 18 residues. Germline V gene data show CDR1 as PRHDT and CDR2 as FYEKMQ (reference sequence). The CDR3 reads CASRHGSTGTSENNEQFF. For the CDR3, the DNA is TGTGCCAGCAGACACGGCTCGACCGGGACTAGCGAGAACAATGAGCAGTTCTTC.

This clone was counted once. The chain carries TRBV28 and TRBJ2-7; possible D gene TRBD2, 6 bases. This CDR3 has 13 amino acids. V was pared by 8 bases and J by 0 bases, with 11 bases between. CDR1 is MDHEN and CDR2 is SYDVKM in the germline V gene. CDR3 loop: CASFRGDSYEQYF. CDR3 DNA sequence: TGTGCCAGCTTCCGCGGGGACTCCTACGAGCAGTACTTC.

V is TRBV28 and J is TRBJ1-5, with D perhaps TRBD1 (6 bases). Germline V lookup: CDR1 MDHEN, CDR2 SYDVKM. The CDR3 extends over 14 amino acids. Between the trimmed V and J ends, which lost 11 bases and 6 bases, there was a span of 20 bases. DNA of the CDR3: TGTGCCGGTCAGGTCGGGGGGGCGGGTCAGCCCCAGCATTTT. Its translation is CAGQVGGAGQPQHF.

CDR3 bases: TGTGCCAGTAGTATCACAGGGGGCAGGACTGAAGCTTTCTTT. As protein: CASSITGGRTEAFF. The V gene is TRBV19, the J gene TRBJ1-1; 9 bases match TRBD1. Trimming at V came to 3 bases and at J to 5 bases, leaving 4 bases not matched to a gene. The CDR3 has 14 amino acids. Germline V gene sequence: CDR1 LNHDA, CDR2 SQIVND (reference sequence). Full variable domain (remainder filled in from reference TRBV19 and TRBJ1-1): DGGITQSPKYLFRKEGQNVTLSCEQNLNHDAMYWYRQDPGQGLRLIYYSQIVNDFQKGDIAEGYSVSREKKESFPLTVTSAQKNPTAFYLCASSITGGRTEAFFGQGTRLTVV.

The chain joins TRBV11-1 to TRBJ1-2, with TRBD1 as a possible D gene (6 bases). V dropped 2 bases and J dropped 8 bases, with 18 bases sitting between them. The CDR3 has 15 residues. Germline-derived CDR1 and CDR2 are SGHAT and FQDESV (reference sequence). The CDR3 spells CASSLSATGRGGYTF. CDR3 DNA sequence: TGTGCCAGCAGCTTATCGGCGACAGGAAGAGGCGGCTACACCTTC.

This chain connects TRBV4-3 to TRBJ2-7; perhaps TRBD1 as D (6 bases). This CDR3 is 15 amino acids long. V lost 0 bases and J lost 7, with 16 bases in between. Germline V gene sequence: CDR1 LGHNA, CDR2 YSLEER. The CDR3 reads CASSQDWTVTLEQYF. CDR3 sequence (DNA): TGCGCCAGCAGCCAAGATTGGACAGTGACCTTGGAGCAGTACTTC.

V gene TRBV10-3 combines with J gene TRBJ2-3, with 16 bases that match TRBD2. The CDR3 spans 16 residues. CDR1 and CDR2 (germline): ENHRY, SYGVKD. V dropped 2 bases and J dropped 9; count of bases not matched to a gene: 5. In DNA form, the CDR3 reads TGTGCCATCAGTGAGGGGACTAGCGGGGGGGCGGGGACGCAGTATTTT. It translates to CAISEGTSGGAGTQYF.

The genes are TRBV10-3 and TRBJ2-2; unclear D gene. Per the germline V gene, CDR1 is ENHRY and CDR2 is SYGVKD. Trimming removed 3 bases at V and 6 bases at J, with 8 bases between. The CDR3 has 13 residues. This CDR3 reads CAISDGVAGELFF. CDR3 nucleotide sequence: TGTGCCATCAGTGACGGTGTGGCCGGGGAGCTGTTTTTT.

The rearrangement joins TRBV19 to TRBJ2-7; a possible D gene is TRBD1 (6 bases). The ends were cut back, 3 bases at V and 5 bases at J, with 14 bases in the middle. Germline CDR1 is LNHDA and CDR2 is SQIVND (reference sequence). There are 14 residues in the CDR3. The CDR3 nucleotides read TGTGCCAGTAGTATTACTGGGACATTCGACGAGCAGTACTTC. Amino acid sequence: CASSITGTFDEQYF.

This clone was detected a few times. The V and J genes are TRBV4-1 and TRBJ1-2; 8 positions match TRBD1. The ends lost 3 bases at V and 4 bases at J; junction bases unmatched: 1. Per germline, CDR1 MGHRA and CDR2 YSYEKL. The length of the CDR3 is 13 residues. CDR3 DNA: TGCGCCAGCAGCCACGGACAGGGCTATGGCTACACCTTC. Translated, it gives CASSHGQGYGYTF.

The chain carries TRBV15 and TRBJ2-1; a possible D gene is TRBD1 (6 bases). V lost 0 bases and J lost 7, with 10 bases in between. This CDR3 has 14 residues. Germline assignment: CDR1 LNHNV and CDR2 YYDKDF (reference sequence). This CDR3 is CATSRDRGGNEQFF. The CDR3 nucleotides read TGTGCCACCAGCAGAGACAGGGGTGGTAATGAGCAGTTCTTC.

This clone was recorded only once. The chain has TRBV18 and TRBJ2-7; TRBD1 agrees at 7 bases. In germline, CDR1 is KGHSH, CDR2 LQKENI. The CDR3 extends over 15 amino acids. V gave up 3 bases and J gave up 2 bases; unmatched junction bases: 7. In nucleotides, the CDR3 is TGTGCCAGCTCACCTACCCAGACAGGGACCTACGAGCAGTACTTC. This translates into CASSPTQTGTYEQYF.

The rearrangement joins TRBV4-2 to TRBJ2-3; the match to TRBD1 covers 7 bases. The J segment lost 6 bases and the V segment lost 1 base, leaving 7 bases of the junction unmatched. CDR3 size: 15 residues. Germline V gene data show CDR1 as LGHNA and CDR2 as YNFKEQ. DNA of the CDR3: TGTGCCAGCAGCCAAGCTGAGGGGGCAACCGATACGCAGTATTTT. As protein: CASSQAEGATDTQYF.